The source of this T cell receptor (beta chain) is a study of beta chain features in type 1 diabetes. Of the isolated RNA, all was reverse transcribed, and so the sequenced material was expressed TCRB transcripts. The data were produced by immunoSEQ multiplex PCR, yet TCRdb's version contains in-frame clones alone and is incomplete. The sample includes about 360,000 clones, approximately 12% of them seen just once. Notes on the study in general: In every one of the four CD4+ subsets, TCRB CDR3s were moderately but significantly shorter in Type 1 diabetes patients.

As to this clone: Its antigen is as yet unknown.

Trimming cost V 2 bases and J 3 bases; bases outside gene matches: 7. The CDR3 sequence is 15 residues long. Germline-derived CDR1 and CDR2 are MNHEY and SMNVEV (reference sequence). V is TRBV27 and J is TRBJ2-7; 7 positions match TRBD2. This TCR derives from a woman aged 18-29 years with type 1 diabetes. The source material was naive CD4+ T cells from blood. DNA of the CDR3: TGTGCCAGCAGTTTAGGGGGGGGAAGGGTCTACGAGCAGTACTTC. It specifies CASSLGGGRVYEQYF.